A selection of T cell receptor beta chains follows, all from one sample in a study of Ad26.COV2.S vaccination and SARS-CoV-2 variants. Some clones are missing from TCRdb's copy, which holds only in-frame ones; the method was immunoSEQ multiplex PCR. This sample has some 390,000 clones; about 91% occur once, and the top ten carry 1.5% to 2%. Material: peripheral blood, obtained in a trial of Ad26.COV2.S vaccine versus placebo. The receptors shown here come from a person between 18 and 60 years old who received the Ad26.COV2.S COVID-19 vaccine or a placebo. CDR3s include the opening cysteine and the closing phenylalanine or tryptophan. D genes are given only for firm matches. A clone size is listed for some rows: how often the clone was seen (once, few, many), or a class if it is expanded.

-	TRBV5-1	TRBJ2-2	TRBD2	CASSLVAGLVAAGELFF	TGCGCCAGCAGCTTGGTCGCGGGACTAGTTGCTGCCGGGGAGCTGTTTTTT
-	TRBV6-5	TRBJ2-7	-	CASSRGSLYEQYF	TGTGCCAGCAGTCGCGGATCCCTCTACGAGCAGTACTTC
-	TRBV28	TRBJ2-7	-	CASSPLGPTSSYEQYF	TGTGCCAGCAGTCCACTGGGGCCTACAAGCTCCTACGAGCAGTACTTC
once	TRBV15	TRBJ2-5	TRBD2	CATSRGRAIETQYF	TGTGCCACCAGCCGAGGGAGGGCCATCGAGACCCAGTACTTC
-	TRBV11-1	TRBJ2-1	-	CASSLARGTYNEQFF	TGTGCCAGCAGCTTAGCGCGGGGCACCTACAATGAGCAGTTCTTC
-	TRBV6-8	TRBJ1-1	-	CASSYSPGTPRGGRF	TGTGCCAGCAGTTACTCGCCCGGGACACCTCGCGGGGGGCGCTTT
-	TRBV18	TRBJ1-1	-	CASSQSRGNTEAFF	TGTGCCAGCTCCCAGAGCAGGGGGAACACTGAAGCTTTCTTT
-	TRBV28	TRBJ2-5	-	CASKPEGNVETQYF	TGTGCCAGCAAGCCAGAGGGGAATGTGGAGACCCAGTACTTC
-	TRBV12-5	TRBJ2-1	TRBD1	CATGAATARPYNEQFF	TGTGCAACAGGGGCCGCAACAGCGCGACCATACAATGAGCAGTTCTTC
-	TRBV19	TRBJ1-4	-	CASRASFSWGEKLFF	TGTGCCAGTCGGGCCTCCTTCTCTTGGGGTGAAAAACTGTTTTTT
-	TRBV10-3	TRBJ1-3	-	CAISPQGTSGNTIYF	TGTGCCATCAGCCCCCAGGGAACCTCTGGAAACACCATATATTTT
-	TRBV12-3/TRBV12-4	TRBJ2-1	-	CASSYRGSNEQFF	TGTGCCAGCAGTTACCGGGGCAGCAATGAGCAGTTCTTC
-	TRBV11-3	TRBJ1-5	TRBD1	CASSKGQYQPQHF	TGTGCCAGCAGCAAGGGACAGTATCAGCCCCAGCATTTT
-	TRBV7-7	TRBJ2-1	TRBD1	CASSLLQGAITEQFF	TGTGCTAGCAGCTTACTTCAGGGGGCCATCACTGAGCAGTTCTTC
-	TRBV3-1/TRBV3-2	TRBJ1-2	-	CASSQTGTGYTF	TGTGCCAGCAGCCAAACAGGGACCGGCTACACCTTC
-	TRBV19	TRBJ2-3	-	CASSHTDTQYF	TGTGCCAGTAGTCACACAGATACGCAGTATTTT
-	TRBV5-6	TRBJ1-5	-	CASRSSVGNSNQPQHF	TGTGCCAGCAGATCTTCAGTCGGGAATAGCAATCAGCCCCAGCATTTT
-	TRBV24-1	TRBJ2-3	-	CATSDRTQPSTDTQYF	TGTGCCACCAGTGACCGTACACAGCCTAGCACAGATACGCAGTATTTT
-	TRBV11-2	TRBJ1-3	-	CASSLRETGNTIYF	TGTGCCAGCAGCTTAAGGGAAACTGGAAACACCATATATTTT
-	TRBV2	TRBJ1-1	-	CASSDEVGTEAFF	TGTGCCAGCAGTGACGAGGTGGGCACTGAAGCTTTCTTT
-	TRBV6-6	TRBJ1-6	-	CASSSPTSPLHF	TGTGCCAGCAGTTCCCCAACCTCACCCCTCCACTTT
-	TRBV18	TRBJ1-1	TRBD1	CASSTGTGTTEAFF	TGTGCCAGCTCAACCGGGACAGGGACCACTGAAGCTTTCTTT
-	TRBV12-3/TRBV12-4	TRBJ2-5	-	CASSFRTPETQYF	TGTGCCAGCAGTTTTCGTACGCCGGAGACCCAGTACTTC
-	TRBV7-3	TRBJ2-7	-	CASSLATGNEQYF	TGTGCCAGCAGCTTAGCGACAGGTAACGAGCAGTACTTC
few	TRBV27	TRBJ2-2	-	CASSPSTAGELFF	TGTGCCAGCAGTCCCTCCACCGCCGGGGAGCTGTTTTTT
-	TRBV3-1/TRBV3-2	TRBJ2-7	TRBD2	CASSSGLAGGYEQYF	TGTGCCAGCAGCTCGGGACTAGCGGGAGGGTACGAGCAGTACTTC
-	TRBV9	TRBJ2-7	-	CASSIGTLSSYEQYF	TGTGCCAGCAGCATCGGGACGCTTAGCTCCTACGAGCAGTACTTC
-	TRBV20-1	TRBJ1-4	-	CSASHEKLFF	TGCAGTGCCTCCCATGAAAAACTGTTTTTT
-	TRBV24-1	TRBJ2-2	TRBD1	CATSDFRGLGTGELFF	TGTGCCACCAGTGATTTTAGGGGGCTAGGTACCGGGGAGCTGTTTTTT
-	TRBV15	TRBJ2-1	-	CATSRAGEANHNEQFF	TGTGCCACCAGCAGAGCGGGGGAAGCGAACCACAATGAGCAGTTCTTC
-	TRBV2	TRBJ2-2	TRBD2	CAPSGTSGNTGELFF	TGTGCCCCTAGTGGGACTAGCGGGAACACCGGGGAGCTGTTTTTT
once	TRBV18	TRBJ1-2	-	CASSRQVLDDYGYTF	TGTGCCAGCTCACGACAGGTCCTTGACGACTATGGCTACACCTTC
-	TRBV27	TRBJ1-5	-	CASSLRGVINQPQHF	TGTGCCAGCAGTTTAAGGGGGGTAATAAATCAGCCCCAGCATTTT
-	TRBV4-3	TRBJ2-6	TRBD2	CASSQTGRGGSGANVLTF	TGCGCCAGCAGCCAAACTGGGAGGGGAGGATCTGGGGCCAACGTCCTGACTTTC
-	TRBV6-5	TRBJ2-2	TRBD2	CASRLGLEVGELFF	TGTGCCAGCAGATTGGGACTAGAGGTCGGGGAGCTGTTTTTT
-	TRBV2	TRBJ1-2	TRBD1	CASSERDRGRGYTF	TGTGCCAGCAGTGAAAGGGACAGGGGACGGGGCTACACCTTC
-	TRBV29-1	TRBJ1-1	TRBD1	CSVEVVQGATEAFF	TGCAGCGTTGAAGTTGTACAGGGGGCGACTGAAGCTTTCTTT
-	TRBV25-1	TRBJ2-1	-	CASSGEKTPSSYNEQFF	TGTGCCAGCAGTGGGGAAAAGACGCCGTCCTCCTACAATGAGCAGTTCTTC
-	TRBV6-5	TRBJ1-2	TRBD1	CASSPDRVGYGYTF	TGTGCCAGCAGTCCTGACAGGGTCGGCTATGGCTACACCTTC
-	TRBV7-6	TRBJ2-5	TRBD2	CASSLAGGRAAKTQYF	TGTGCCAGCAGCTTAGCTGGCGGGAGGGCCGCGAAGACCCAGTACTTC
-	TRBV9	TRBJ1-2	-	CASSPTSHNYGYTF	TGTGCCAGCAGCCCAACGTCCCATAACTATGGCTACACCTTC
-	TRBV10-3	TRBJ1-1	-	CAIRAVNTEAFF	TGTGCCATCAGGGCGGTGAACACTGAAGCTTTCTTT
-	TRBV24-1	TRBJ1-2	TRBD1	CATSRGSTYGYTF	TGTGCCACCAGCAGGGGGTCGACGTATGGCTACACCTTC
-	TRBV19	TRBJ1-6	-	CASSKGQTYNSPLHF	TGTGCCAGTAGTAAAGGACAGACTTATAATTCACCCCTCCACTTT
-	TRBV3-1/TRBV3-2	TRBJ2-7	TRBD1	CASSQGTGTYEQYF	TGTGCCAGCAGCCAGGGGACAGGGACCTACGAGCAGTACTTC
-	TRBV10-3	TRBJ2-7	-	CAISDALGAGIEQYF	TGTGCCATCAGTGATGCGCTGGGGGCAGGTATCGAGCAGTACTTC
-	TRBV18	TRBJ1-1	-	CASSPDSWNTEAFF	TGTGCCAGCTCACCAGACAGTTGGAACACTGAAGCTTTCTTT
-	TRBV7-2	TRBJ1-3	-	CASSFKTSGNTIYF	TGTGCCAGCAGCTTCAAGACCTCTGGAAACACCATATATTTT
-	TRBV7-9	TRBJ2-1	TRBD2	CASSLGALAGGSGEQFF	TGTGCCAGCAGCTTAGGGGCGTTGGCGGGAGGGAGCGGTGAGCAGTTCTTC
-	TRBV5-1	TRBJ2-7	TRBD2	CASSFSRLAESSYEQYF	TGCGCCAGCAGCTTCTCTAGACTAGCGGAAAGCTCCTACGAGCAGTACTTC
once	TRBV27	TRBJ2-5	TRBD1	CASMSTGGEETQYF	TGTGCCAGCATGTCGACAGGGGGCGAAGAGACCCAGTACTTC
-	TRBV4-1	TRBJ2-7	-	CASSQDSGAGRRYF	TGCGCCAGCAGCCAAGATTCGGGAGCAGGACGGAGGTACTTC
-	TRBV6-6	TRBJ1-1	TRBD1	CASRSPGQKNTEAFF	TGTGCCAGCAGAAGTCCGGGACAGAAGAACACTGAAGCTTTCTTT
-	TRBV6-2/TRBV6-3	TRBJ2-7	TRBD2	CASSYGDAPTSGYEQYF	TGTGCCAGCAGTTACGGCGACGCCCCGACTAGCGGGTACGAGCAGTACTTC
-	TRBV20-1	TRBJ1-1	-	CSASKGLATEAFF	TGCAGTGCTAGTAAGGGGTTGGCCACTGAAGCTTTCTTT
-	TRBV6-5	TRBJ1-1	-	CASSYRGATLNTEAFF	TGTGCCAGCAGTTACAGGGGCGCTACCCTTAACACTGAAGCTTTCTTT